This passage covers 21 T cell receptor beta chains from one sample sequenced in a study of blood T cell repertoires in COVID-19. Repertoires were generated with immunoSEQ multiplex PCR, while TCRdb's copy carries only in-frame clones and drops some. The data show hundreds of thousands of clones, over 70% seen once. The sequenced sample consisted of peripheral blood. These TCRs come from a man in his forties with acute or convalescent COVID-19.

The CDR3 region has the DNA TGTGCCAGCAGCTTAGGAGCTAGCGGGAGTGATGAGCAGTTCTTC. Its protein is CASSLGASGSDEQFF. The chain is built from TRBV11-2 and TRBJ2-1, with 10 bases identical to TRBD2. The CDR3 runs 15 residues. CDR1 SGHAT and CDR2 FQNNGV come from the germline V gene. V gave up 1 base and J gave up 8 bases; unmatched junction bases: 5.

The chain links TRBV5-1 to TRBJ2-5, with 11 bases fitting TRBD1. The CDR3 loop spans 16 amino acids. The trim removed 6 bases at V and 0 bases at J, leaving 7 bases unmatched. The germline gives CDR1 SGHRS, CDR2 YFSETQ. CDR3 protein: CASTSGTGGYQETQYF. DNA of the CDR3: TGCGCCAGCACGTCGGGGACAGGGGGGTACCAAGAGACCCAGTACTTC.

The rearrangement links TRBV19 to TRBJ1-4, with TRBD1 identical over 7 bases. CDR1 LNHDA and CDR2 SQIVND come from the germline V gene (reference sequence). J lost 2 bases, V lost 6 bases, and 3 bases had no gene match. This CDR3 region has 14 residues. CDR3 loop: CASRVQGTNEKLFF. The DNA of the CDR3 is TGTGCCAGTAGAGTACAGGGGACTAATGAAAAACTGTTTTTT.

The rearrangement joins TRBV5-1 to TRBJ2-1, with 7 bases identical to TRBD2. Germline lookup yields CDR1 SGHRS and CDR2 YFSETQ. Trimming removed 9 bases from V and 5 bases from J; junction bases left unmatched: 8. The CDR3 sequence is 13 residues long. The CDR3 loop is CATGGRSDNEQFF. The CDR3 DNA is TGCGCCACGGGCGGGAGATCTGACAATGAGCAGTTCTTC.

This clone was detected a few times. V is TRBV5-1 and J is TRBJ2-7; 11 positions match TRBD2. There are 17 residues in the CDR3. Unmatched junction bases numbered 5, after V lost 0 bases and J lost 0 bases. The germline V gene encodes CDR1 SGHRS and CDR2 YFSETQ. CDR3 bases: TGCGCCAGCAGCTTGGGACTAGCGGGGAGCCGCTCCTACGAGCAGTACTTC. Encoded protein: CASSLGLAGSRSYEQYF.

This chain links TRBV4-2 with TRBJ1-4; D not resolved. Germline lookup yields CDR1 LGHNA and CDR2 YNFKEQ. This CDR3 is built from 17 residues. Trimming cost V 1 base and J 4 bases, with 16 bases left between them. The CDR3 sequence: CASSQVSMGDVNEKLFF. The CDR3 DNA reads as TGTGCCAGCAGCCAAGTTTCTATGGGAGATGTTAATGAAAAACTGTTTTTT.

The gene calls are TRBV19 and TRBJ2-1; TRBD1 aligns across 8 bases. The CDR3 runs 15 residues. Germline V gene sequence: CDR1 LNHDA, CDR2 SQIVND (reference sequence). The trim removed 5 bases at V and 10 bases at J, leaving 13 bases unmatched. The CDR3 coding sequence is TGTGCCAGTAGTCCGCGGCAGGGGGCAATGAGCGAGCAGTTCTTC. Residues: CASSPRQGAMSEQFF.

DNA for the CDR3: TGCGCCAGCAGCTTGGGCTCGAACAGGTTATACTCTGGGGAGCTGTTTTTT. Amino acid sequence: CASSLGSNRLYSGELFF. The chain links TRBV5-1 to TRBJ2-2; D may be TRBD1 (5 bases). The CDR3 is made up of 17 amino acids. Germline V gene sequence: CDR1 SGHRS, CDR2 YFSETQ. V lost 0 bases and J lost 8, with 20 bases in between.

This sequence joins TRBV5-1 and TRBJ2-7, with D perhaps matching TRBD2 (6 bases). V was pared by 4 bases and J by 0 bases, with 14 bases between. Germline V gives CDR1 SGHRS, CDR2 YFSETQ. CDR3 length: 15 amino acids. CDR3 coding DNA: TGCGCCAGCAGCCCTCAGGGACTGGACTCCTACGAGCAGTACTTC. It specifies CASSPQGLDSYEQYF.

The gene calls are TRBV30 and TRBJ1-1; D uncertain. This CDR3 contains 13 residues. V dropped 0 bases and J dropped 8 bases, with 13 bases sitting between them. Germline V CDR1 and CDR2: GTSNPN, SVGIG (reference sequence). CDR3 protein: CAWSVHPPLEAFF. CDR3 nucleotide sequence: TGTGCCTGGAGTGTACATCCCCCCCTCGAAGCTTTCTTT.

This clone was picked up one time. The chain combines TRBV7-9 with TRBJ2-1; D may be TRBD1 (6 bases). The V gene lost 3 bases and the J gene lost 5 bases, with 8 bases spanning the gap. This CDR3 contains 13 residues. Looked up from germline, CDR1 is SEHNR and CDR2 is FQNEAQ (reference sequence). In DNA, the CDR3 is TGTGCCAGCAGCTTGGGGGCAAACAATGAGCAGTTCTTC. This gives the protein CASSLGANNEQFF.

V and J are TRBV29-1 and TRBJ1-1, with D uncertain. Germline V gene lookup returns CDR1 SQVTM and CDR2 ANQGSEA. V lost 4 bases and J 8 bases, leaving 14 bases between the germline ends. The CDR3 sequence is 12 residues long. The CDR3 region has the DNA TGCAGCGTTGTGTCTGACCGAGGGGAAGCTTTCTTT. Translating gives CSVVSDRGEAFF.

The rearrangement uses TRBV9 and TRBJ2-1; weak D call: TRBD2 (6 bases). Germline CDR1 is SGDLS and CDR2 is YYNGEE. The V gene lost 0 bases and the J gene lost 7 bases, with 11 bases spanning the gap. CDR3 length: 14 amino acids. CDR3 sequence reads: CASSVVGTLNEQFF. As DNA, the CDR3 is TGTGCCAGCAGCGTAGTAGGGACTCTGAATGAGCAGTTCTTC.

V and J are TRBV23-1 and TRBJ1-2; 8 bases line up with TRBD1. TRBV23-1 is filed as an ORF, its function uncertain. V was clipped by 7 bases and J by 8 bases; unmatched bases: 9. The CDR3 has 13 amino acids. CDR3 nucleotide sequence: TGCGCCAGCAAAACGACAGGGGTCGGGGGCTACACCTTC. Its protein is CASKTTGVGGYTF.

J is TRBJ2-2 and V is TRBV5-1; D remains unclear. The CDR3 length is 19 residues. Germline CDR1 is SGHRS and CDR2 is YFSETQ. The V end lost 3 bases, the J end lost 0 bases, and 21 bases lay between the germline ends. This CDR3 reads CASSSFLPHEATNTGELFF. The CDR3 DNA reads as TGCGCCAGCAGCTCGTTTTTGCCCCACGAGGCCACGAACACCGGGGAGCTGTTTTTT.

This clone was seen only once. The gene calls are TRBV15 and TRBJ1-1; the D is unclear. CDR1 is LNHNV, CDR2 YYDKDF, per germline (reference sequence). Between the trimmed V and J ends, which lost 2 bases and 5 bases, there was a span of 6 bases. The CDR3 consists of 12 residues. CDR3: CATSRFPTEAFF. The DNA for the CDR3 is TGTGCCACCAGCAGATTTCCAACTGAAGCTTTCTTT.

This sequence joins TRBV5-1 and TRBJ2-1; 8 bases agree with TRBD2. V lost 4 bases to trimming and J lost 9 bases; unmatched junction nucleotides: 6. The CDR3 length is 13 residues. CDR1 and CDR2 from the germline V gene are SGHRS and YFSETQ. For the CDR3, the DNA is TGCGCCAGCAGCCTGGACGGGGGGGTTGAGCAGTTCTTC. This codes for CASSLDGGVEQFF.

The chain uses TRBV5-1 and TRBJ1-5; 7 bases line up with TRBD1. This CDR3 spans 13 amino acids. The trim removed 7 bases at V and 4 bases at J, leaving 5 bases unmatched. Germline-derived CDR1 and CDR2 are SGHRS and YFSETQ. The CDR3 nucleotides read TGCGCCAGCTCGACAGGGCTGAATCAGCCCCAGCATTTT. This encodes CASSTGLNQPQHF.

The rearrangement uses TRBV29-1 and TRBJ2-7, with 8 nucleotides matching TRBD1. Germline CDR1 SQVTM, CDR2 ANQGSEA. This CDR3 comprises 15 residues. The junction had 13 bases not matched to a gene; V was cut back by 6 bases and J by 3 bases. DNA for the CDR3: TGCAGCGTGGGTTCCGGGACAGGCGGATTCTACGAGCAGTACTTC. Its protein is CSVGSGTGGFYEQYF.

This clone has just one count. The chain joins TRBV2 to TRBJ2-7, with D possibly matching TRBD2 (6 bases). Germline lookup yields CDR1 SNHLY and CDR2 FYNNEI. CDR3 size: 14 residues. V lost 1 base, J lost 3 bases, and 10 bases lay in between. The CDR3 coding sequence is TGTGCCAGCAGTGAAGGTGCGGGACTCTACGAGCAGTACTTC. It specifies CASSEGAGLYEQYF.

J is TRBJ2-7 and V is TRBV6-6; the match to TRBD1 covers 8 bases. There are 16 residues in the CDR3. Looked up from germline, CDR1 is MNHNY and CDR2 is SVGAGI (reference sequence). V was pared by 0 bases and J by 6 bases, with 10 bases of the junction left unmatched. Here the CDR3 DNA reads TGTGCCAGCAGTTACTCACCCGGACAGGGACACCTCGAGCAGTACTTC. Translation gives CASSYSPGQGHLEQYF.